Below, 32 T cell receptor beta chains from the same sample are listed, as sequenced in a study of blood T cell repertoires in COVID-19. The data were produced by immunoSEQ multiplex PCR, yet TCRdb's version contains in-frame clones alone and is incomplete. The sample shows just over 250,000 clones, about 91% of them seen only once. Material for sequencing was peripheral blood. The receptors derive from a person aged 18 to 35 with COVID-19, enrolled during active disease.

The J gene is TRBJ2-1, the V gene TRBV19, with D tentatively TRBD2 (6 bases). Germline V gene data show CDR1 as LNHDA and CDR2 as SQIVND (reference sequence). Trimming pared 3 bases from V and 7 bases from J, leaving 13 bases between. The CDR3 is 14 amino acids. CDR3 sequence: CASSIRMGLNEQFF. In DNA, the CDR3 is TGTGCCAGTAGTATTCGAATGGGACTTAATGAGCAGTTCTTC. Using reference TRBV19 and TRBJ2-1 for the parts outside the CDR3, the full variable domain is DGGITQSPKYLFRKEGQNVTLSCEQNLNHDAMYWYRQDPGQGLRLIYYSQIVNDFQKGDIAEGYSVSREKKESFPLTVTSAQKNPTAFYLCASSIRMGLNEQFFGPGTRLTVL.

The chain has TRBV25-1 and TRBJ2-2, with D perhaps matching TRBD2 (6 bases). Germline CDR1 reads MGHDK; CDR2 reads SYGVNS. The CDR3 covers 14 residues. With 4 bases removed from V and 6 bases from J, the gap between germline ends came to 12 bases. The CDR3 DNA reads TGTGCCAGCAGTGCGGGGGACTTGGCCGGGGAGCTGTTTTTT. Its translation: CASSAGDLAGELFF.

The rearrangement links TRBV7-2 to TRBJ1-1, with 9 positions matching TRBD1. Germline V gene data show CDR1 as SGHTA and CDR2 as FQGNSA. The CDR3 contains 14 residues. The trim removed 5 bases at V and 7 bases at J, leaving 8 bases unmatched. DNA of the CDR3: TGTGCCAGCAGCCAGACAGGGGGTATTGTTGAAGCTTTCTTT. Its translation: CASSQTGGIVEAFF.

The chain combines TRBV5-1 with TRBJ1-3; 7 bases map to TRBD1. CDR3 length: 15 amino acids. CDR1 and CDR2 (germline): SGHRS, YFSETQ. The ends lost 5 bases at V and 3 bases at J; junction bases unmatched: 8. The CDR3 region is CASSFGSGGGNTIYF. Written as DNA, the CDR3 is TGCGCCAGCAGTTTCGGCTCAGGGGGTGGAAACACCATATATTTT.

The chain uses TRBV27 and TRBJ2-7, with D possibly matching TRBD1 (6 bases). In germline, CDR1 is MNHEY, CDR2 SMNVEV (reference sequence). This CDR3 has 13 amino acids. V lost 10 bases and J 2 bases, leaving 15 bases between the germline ends. CDR3 sequence: CATAFRGPYEQYF. CDR3 nucleotides: TGTGCCACCGCATTCAGGGGTCCCTACGAGCAGTACTTC.

The genes are TRBV25-1 and TRBJ1-1, with TRBD1 matching over 7 bases. Looked up from germline, CDR1 is MGHDK and CDR2 is SYGVNS. The CDR3 loop spans 13 amino acids. V lost 5 bases, J lost 4 bases, and 4 bases stayed unmatched. CDR3 sequence (DNA): TGTGCCAGCAGTAACAGGGGATCCACTGAAGCTTTCTTT. This gives the protein CASSNRGSTEAFF.

The rearrangement links TRBV5-5 to TRBJ2-5; TRBD1 matches 7 bases. The length of the CDR3 is 15 residues. The V gene's germline CDR1 is SGHKS and CDR2 YYEKEE (reference sequence). Trimming removed 1 base from V and 7 bases from J; junction bases left unmatched: 10. DNA of the CDR3: TGTGCCAGCAGCTTGTCAGACAGGGTATTAGGGACCCAGTACTTC. This codes for CASSLSDRVLGTQYF.

The chain joins TRBV19 to TRBJ1-4; D gene unclear. V lost 3 bases and J 8 bases, leaving 13 bases between the germline ends. CDR1 and CDR2 from the germline V gene are LNHDA and SQIVND (reference sequence). There are 14 residues in the CDR3. Here the CDR3 reads CASSMGTYDEKLFF. CDR3 DNA sequence: TGTGCCAGTAGTATGGGCACGTATGACGAAAAACTGTTTTTT.

About this clone: Other DNA variants within this sample encode the same CDR3. The chain has TRBV27 and TRBJ1-5; D ambiguous. The CDR3 covers 15 residues. V was cut by 0 bases and J by 0 bases, with 6 bases left in between. CDR1 is MNHEY and CDR2 is SMNVEV in the germline V gene (reference sequence). The CDR3 sequence is CASSLSRNSNQPQHF. CDR3 DNA sequence: TGTGCCAGCAGTTTATCGCGGAATAGCAATCAGCCCCAGCATTTT.

The rearrangement links TRBV9 to TRBJ1-2; 8 positions agree with TRBD1. The CDR3 is made up of 16 amino acids. The V gene's germline CDR1 is SGDLS and CDR2 YYNGEE. The trim removed 2 bases at V and 2 bases at J, leaving 8 bases unmatched. The chain's CDR3 is CASSVGRDRTNYGYTF. The CDR3 DNA sequence: TGTGCCAGCAGCGTGGGGAGGGACAGGACAAACTATGGCTACACCTTC.

In DNA form, the CDR3 reads TGTGCCAGCGCTTTACCAGGGGTCGATTCCTACGAGCAGTACTTC. This gives the protein CASALPGVDSYEQYF. The genes are TRBV28 and TRBJ2-7, with D maybe TRBD1 (6 bases). The CDR3 consists of 15 residues. With 8 bases removed from V and 1 base from J, the gap between germline ends came to 18 bases. Germline V CDR1 and CDR2: MDHEN, SYDVKM.

V usage is TRBV15 and J usage is TRBJ2-1, with 9 bases aligning to TRBD2. Per the germline V gene, CDR1 is LNHNV and CDR2 is YYDKDF (reference sequence). This CDR3 region has 21 residues. The trim removed 0 bases at V and 5 bases at J, leaving 20 bases unmatched. In DNA form, the CDR3 reads TGTGCCACCAGCAGAGACCCCAAGGGAGGGGGAGTAGCGGGAGCGGACAATGAGCAGTTCTTC. Its protein is CATSRDPKGGGVAGADNEQFF.

A single count supports this clone. The rearrangement links TRBV27 to TRBJ2-1, with TRBD2 identical over 12 bases. This CDR3 region has 16 residues. The germline CDR1 and CDR2 sequences are MNHEY and SMNVEV (reference sequence). The V segment lost 2 bases and the J segment 7 bases; nucleotides outside the gene matches: 6. The CDR3 here is CASSLMWLAGGNEQFF. The DNA of the CDR3 is TGTGCCAGCAGTTTAATGTGGCTAGCGGGAGGGAATGAGCAGTTCTTC.

V usage is TRBV6-4 and J usage is TRBJ2-1, with 7 bases fitting TRBD2. From germline, CDR1 is MRHNA and CDR2 SNTAGT. Unmatched junction bases numbered 10, after V lost 5 bases and J lost 6 bases. This CDR3 has 15 residues. CDR3 sequence: CASSPSGLWGNEQFF. The CDR3 coding sequence is TGTGCCAGCAGTCCTAGCGGCCTCTGGGGCAATGAGCAGTTCTTC.

The chain employs TRBV2 and TRBJ1-1; possible D gene TRBD1, 5 bases. Germline CDR1 SNHLY, CDR2 FYNNEI. The CDR3 totals 13 residues. Between the trimmed V and J ends, which lost 4 bases and 7 bases, there was a span of 13 bases. The CDR3 region has the DNA TGTGCCAGCAGTGTGGCGGGGGTGGTTGAAGCTTTCTTT. This translates into CASSVAGVVEAFF.

The genes are TRBV2 and TRBJ1-1, with D perhaps matching TRBD1 (5 bases). The CDR3 is 12 amino acids. From germline, CDR1 is SNHLY and CDR2 FYNNEI. V lost 4 bases to trimming and J lost 11 bases, with 14 bases between them. CDR3 sequence (DNA): TGTGCCAGCAGTGGGGAGGGAGGGGTGGCTTTCTTT. This sequence encodes CASSGEGGVAFF.

V and J are TRBV3-1 (or the pseudogene TRBV3-2) and TRBJ2-1, with 10 bases fitting TRBD2. The CDR3 runs 15 residues. The V segment lost 1 base and the J segment 8 bases; nucleotides outside the gene matches: 5. Germline CDR1 reads LGHDT; CDR2 reads YNNKEL (reference sequence). The CDR3 protein is CASSQGGLAGDEQFF. The CDR3 DNA reads TGTGCCAGCAGCCAAGGTGGCCTAGCGGGAGATGAGCAGTTCTTC.

V and J are TRBV27 and TRBJ1-6; D perhaps matches TRBD1 (5 bases). CDR3 length equals 16 residues. CDR1 is MNHEY and CDR2 is SMNVEV in the germline V gene (reference sequence). Trimming took 7 bases from V and 6 from J, leaving 19 bases between them. The CDR3 protein is CASTQRARGFNSPLHF. As DNA, the CDR3 is TGTGCCAGCACGCAACGGGCCCGGGGGTTTAATTCACCCCTCCACTTT.

The V and J genes are TRBV9 and TRBJ1-1; tentatively, D is TRBD1 (5 bases). Germline CDR1 is SGDLS and CDR2 is YYNGEE. V lost 4 bases, J lost 4 bases, and 11 bases lay in between. This CDR3 spans 13 amino acids. In DNA form, the CDR3 reads TGTGCCAGCAGCTCCAGGGTTAGCACTGAAGCTTTCTTT. This gives the protein CASSSRVSTEAFF. The variable domain in full, completed from reference TRBV9 and TRBJ1-1, reads DSGVTQTPKHLITATGQRVTLRCSPRSGDLSVYWYQQSLDQGLQFLIQYYNGEERAKGNILERFSAQQFPDLHSELNLSSLELGDSALYFCASSSRVSTEAFFGQGTRLTVV.

The rearrangement uses TRBV13 and TRBJ2-7; D might be TRBD1 (6 bases). The CDR3 length is 15 residues. Trimming cost V 4 bases and J 7 bases, with 20 bases left between them. CDR1 and CDR2 from the germline V gene are PRHDT and FYEKMQ (reference sequence). The CDR3 DNA is TGTGCCAGCAGCTCGACAGGCCCTCAAGTGGGGGAGCAGTACTTC. The encoded protein is CASSSTGPQVGEQYF.

The chain recombines TRBV5-8 with TRBJ2-1, with D unclear. The length of the CDR3 is 11 residues. Germline V gene sequence: CDR1 SGHTS, CDR2 YDEGEE. V lost 0 bases and J 9 bases, leaving 4 bases between the germline ends. For the CDR3, the DNA is TGTGCCAGCAGCTTGGCCATTGAGCAGTTCTTC. It yields the protein CASSLAIEQFF.

This clone occurred a few times. The gene calls are TRBV29-1 and TRBJ1-2; 8 nucleotides align to TRBD1. The J segment lost 4 bases and the V segment lost 4 bases, leaving 5 bases of the junction unmatched. The CDR3 is 13 residues long. CDR1 is SQVTM and CDR2 is ANQGSEA in the germline V gene. DNA for the CDR3: TGCAGCGTTGTCAGGACAGGGACCTATGGCTACACCTTC. Its translation: CSVVRTGTYGYTF. The full variable domain, rest sourced from reference TRBV29-1 and TRBJ1-2, is SAVISQKPSRDICQRGTSLTIQCQVDSQVTMMFWYRQQPGQSLTLIATANQGSEATYESGFVIDKFPISRPNLTFSTLTVSNMSPEDSSIYLCSVVRTGTYGYTFGSGTRLTVV.

The chain combines TRBV28 with TRBJ2-5, with D maybe TRBD2 (5 bases). With 7 bases removed from V and 5 bases from J, the gap between germline ends came to 14 bases. Germline V CDR1 and CDR2: MDHEN, SYDVKM. This CDR3 is 13 amino acids long. CDR3 amino acids: CASTPASRETQYF. The CDR3 nucleotides are TGTGCCAGCACCCCAGCTAGCCGGGAGACCCAGTACTTC.

The gene calls are TRBV11-2 and TRBJ2-7, with D possibly matching TRBD1 (6 bases). Trimming left V 2 bases short and J 5 bases short, with 13 bases between. CDR3 size: 14 residues. Germline lookup yields CDR1 SGHAT and CDR2 FQNNGV. CDR3 nucleotide sequence: TGTGCCAGCAGCTTAATAGGGGGAGAAAACGAGCAGTACTTC. It yields the protein CASSLIGGENEQYF.

V and J are TRBV6-4 and TRBJ2-7, with 8 bases fitting TRBD1. Germline V gives CDR1 MRHNA, CDR2 SNTAGT. This CDR3 comprises 14 residues. Trimming took 7 bases from V and 0 from J; bases not matched to a gene: 5. The CDR3 protein is CASIKDRASYEQYF. The CDR3 nucleotides read TGTGCCAGCATTAAGGACAGGGCCTCCTACGAGCAGTACTTC.

This chain links TRBV12-3 or TRBV12-4 with TRBJ1-5; 7 positions match TRBD1. The CDR3 contains 13 residues. After removal of 4 bases from V and 7 bases from J, the junction contained 4 bases not matched to a gene. As DNA, the CDR3 is TGTGCCAGCAGTTACTCAGGGGGACAGCCCCAGCATTTT. It yields the protein CASSYSGGQPQHF.

The J gene is TRBJ2-1, the V gene TRBV24-1, with TRBD2 identical over 14 bases. Per the germline V gene, CDR1 is KGHDR and CDR2 is SFDVKD. With 2 bases clipped from V and 8 bases from J, the junction kept 13 bases outside the gene matches. The CDR3 runs 19 residues. DNA of the CDR3: TGTGCCACCAGTGATTACATAGGGACTAGCGGGAGTGACGTCGATGAGCAGTTCTTC. It yields the protein CATSDYIGTSGSDVDEQFF.

The rearrangement uses TRBV5-1 and TRBJ1-1, with TRBD1 as a possible D gene (5 bases). Deletions cut 1 base from V and 6 bases from J, with 13 bases between. The CDR3 is 14 residues long. The germline V gene has CDR1 SGHRS and CDR2 YFSETQ. CDR3 coding DNA: TGCGCCAGCAGCTTGAAAGGGGCTGGGGCTGAAGCTTTCTTT. It is translated as CASSLKGAGAEAFF.

V and J are TRBV28 and TRBJ2-1; 8 nucleotides line up with TRBD2. This CDR3 contains 16 residues. Germline CDR1 MDHEN, CDR2 SYDVKM. Losses at the gene ends were 4 bases for V and 1 base for J; bases not matched to a gene: 6. CDR3 amino acids: CASSSRLAGSYNEQFF. CDR3 sequence (DNA): TGTGCCAGCAGTTCGAGGCTAGCGGGTTCCTACAATGAGCAGTTCTTC.

This chain uses TRBV25-1 with TRBJ2-5; TRBD1 matches 9 bases. This CDR3 spans 15 amino acids. The V and J ends lost 7 bases and 5 bases, in that order; junction bases with no gene match: 11. Germline CDR1 reads MGHDK; CDR2 reads SYGVNS. CDR3 in amino acids: CASIKGTGSLETQYF. The CDR3 DNA reads as TGTGCCAGCATCAAAGGGACAGGGAGTTTGGAGACCCAGTACTTC.

This sequence joins TRBV6-1 and TRBJ2-1, with TRBD2 identical over 12 bases. V shed 4 bases, J shed 3 bases, and the junction held 7 bases outside the gene matches. CDR1 and CDR2 from the germline V gene are MNHNS and SASEGT. This CDR3 is built from 17 residues. The CDR3 sequence: CASSATSGRYIYNEQFF. For the CDR3, the DNA is TGTGCCAGCAGTGCGACTAGCGGGAGATATATCTACAATGAGCAGTTCTTC.

The chain carries TRBV28 and TRBJ1-2; unclear D gene. The CDR3 runs 13 residues. Germline V gene lookup returns CDR1 MDHEN and CDR2 SYDVKM. V shed 8 bases and J shed 2 bases, with 12 bases lying between them. CDR3 bases: TGTGCCAGCCTTACGATTAGAAACTATGGCTACACCTTC. Encoded protein: CASLTIRNYGYTF.